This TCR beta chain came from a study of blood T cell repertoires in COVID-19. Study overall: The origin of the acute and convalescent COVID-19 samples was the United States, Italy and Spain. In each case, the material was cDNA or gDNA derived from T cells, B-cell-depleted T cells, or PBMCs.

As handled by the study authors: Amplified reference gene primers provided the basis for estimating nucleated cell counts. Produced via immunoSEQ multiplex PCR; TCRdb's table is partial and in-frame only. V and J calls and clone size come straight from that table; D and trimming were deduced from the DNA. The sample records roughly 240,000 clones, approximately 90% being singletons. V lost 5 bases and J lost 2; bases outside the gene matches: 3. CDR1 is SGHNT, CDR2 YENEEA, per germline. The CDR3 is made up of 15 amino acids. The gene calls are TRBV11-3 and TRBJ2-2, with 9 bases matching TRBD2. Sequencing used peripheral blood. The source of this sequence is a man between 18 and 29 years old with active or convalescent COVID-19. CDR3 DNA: TGTGCCAGCAGCCGCGGGAGGGCCAACACCGGGGAGCTGTTTTTT. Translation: CASSRGRANTGELFF.